The text below deals with one TCR beta chain. The sample belongs to a study of blood T cell repertoires in COVID-19. Looking at the study overall: Specimens from acute and convalescent COVID-19 originated in the United States, Italy and Spain. T cells, B-cell-depleted T cells, or PBMCs provided the cDNA or gDNA that served as material.

The junction had 13 bases not matched to a gene; V was cut back by 7 bases and J by 5 bases. The V gene's germline CDR1 is SNHLY and CDR2 FYNNEI. The CDR3 contains 15 residues. Authors' methods: For nucleated cells, counts were estimated from reference gene primer amplification. TCRdb keeps only in-frame clones here, not all; method: immunoSEQ multiplex PCR. D and trimming were read from the DNA, whereas the V and J calls and clone size are those reported in that table. The sample lists 73,000 or so clones; around 67% were seen once. The chain joins TRBV2 to TRBJ1-2; 7 bases line up with TRBD1. This sequence was found in a man in his 60s with acute or convalescent COVID-19. Specimen: peripheral blood. The CDR3 sequence: CASTTEGASLYGYTF. The CDR3 coding sequence is TGTGCCAGCACCACAGAGGGGGCATCCCTTTATGGCTACACCTTC.